The rows below give T cell receptor beta chains drawn from one sample of a study of T cell responses to AZD1222 COVID-19 vaccine. Libraries were prepared by immunoSEQ multiplex PCR; TCRdb keeps only in-frame clonotypes and omits some of them. The sample includes approximately 74,000 clones, over 80% seen only once; the top ten take roughly 3.1%. The specimen comprised peripheral blood, sampled on day 0 of AZD1222 vaccination. The receptors derive from an adult in good health. Both conserved end residues are part of each CDR3. D genes are given only for firm matches. Only part of the rows carry a size: once, few, many, or a class if the clone is expanded.

>TRBJ1-4|NA|NA|TRBV6-2/TRBV6-3
CASSYLGTTNEKLFF
TGTGCCAGCAGTTACCTCGGAACAACTAATGAAAAACTGTTTTTT
>TRBJ2-2|NA|NA|TRBV18
CAQSPANTGELFF
TGTGCCCAAAGCCCCGCGAACACCGGGGAGCTGTTTTTT
>TRBJ2-7|once|TRBD2|TRBV18
CASSPKAGGSSYEQYF
TGTGCCAGCTCACCTAAAGCGGGAGGGAGCTCCTACGAGCAGTACTTC
>TRBJ2-1|NA|TRBD2|TRBV11-2
CASSSKTSGRASYNEQFF
TGTGCCAGCAGCTCTAAGACTAGCGGGAGGGCATCCTACAATGAGCAGTTCTTC
>TRBJ2-7|few|NA|TRBV10-1
CASSGGGGTYEQYF
TGCGCCAGCAGTGGAGGTGGGGGCACCTACGAGCAGTACTTC
>TRBJ2-7|NA|NA|TRBV5-1
CASRPTDMSYEQYF
TGCGCCAGCAGACCGACAGATATGTCCTACGAGCAGTACTTC
>TRBJ2-1|NA|TRBD2|TRBV30
CAWTPGGVSEQFF
TGTGCCTGGACCCCCGGGGGGGTGTCTGAGCAGTTCTTC
>TRBJ1-3|NA|NA|TRBV18
CASSPRDSSSGNTIYF
TGTGCCAGCTCACCCAGGGACTCCAGCTCTGGAAACACCATATATTTT
>TRBJ2-5|NA|NA|TRBV13
CASSLEGYGTQYF
TGTGCCAGCAGCTTAGAGGGGTACGGGACCCAGTACTTC
>TRBJ1-3|NA|NA|TRBV30
CAWMGASSGNTIYF
TGTGCCTGGATGGGGGCCTCCTCTGGAAACACCATATATTTT
>TRBJ2-2|NA|NA|TRBV7-9
CASSSLDGENTGELFF
TGTGCCAGCAGCTCCCTTGACGGGGAAAACACCGGGGAGCTGTTTTTT
>TRBJ1-6|few|NA|TRBV6-5
CASSPQGIDNSPLHF
TGTGCCAGCAGCCCCCAGGGTATTGATAATTCACCCCTCCACTTT
>TRBJ2-3|NA|NA|TRBV4-1
CASSPQTDTQYF
TGCGCCAGCAGCCCCCAGACAGATACGCAGTATTTT
>TRBJ1-1|NA|NA|TRBV5-1
CASSDPRTARNTEAFF
TGCGCCAGCAGCGACCCGAGGACAGCGAGGAACACTGAAGCTTTCTTT
>TRBJ2-1|NA|NA|TRBV28
CASSLRQRAVVVYNEQFF
TGTGCCAGCAGTTTAAGACAGCGAGCCGTAGTTGTATACAATGAGCAGTTCTTC
>TRBJ2-1|NA|TRBD2|TRBV7-8
CASSRTSANSYNEQFF
TGTGCCAGCAGCCGGACTAGCGCAAACTCCTACAATGAGCAGTTCTTC
>TRBJ2-7|NA|TRBD2|TRBV7-6
CASSAASGSYEQYF
TGTGCCAGCAGCGCCGCTAGCGGCTCCTACGAGCAGTACTTC
>TRBJ2-7|NA|NA|TRBV10-1
CASSKAGGSYEQYF
TGCGCCAGCAGCAAAGCGGGTGGCTCCTACGAGCAGTACTTC